The entry that follows covers one TCR beta chain sequence. Trimming cost V 1 base and J 2 bases; bases outside gene matches: 1. The germline V gene has CDR1 SGHVS and CDR2 FNYEAQ. The CDR3 runs to 15 residues. The source of the sample is a study of blood T cell repertoires in COVID-19. Assay: immunoSEQ multiplex PCR; the TCRdb copy retains only in-frame clones and omits some. The sample records approximately 500,000 clones, 75% to 90% being singletons. This receptor was obtained from a man aged 18 to 35 with COVID-19, enrolled during active disease. Specimen: peripheral blood. The genes are TRBV7-6 and TRBJ2-1; TRBD2 aligns across 8 bases. CDR3 amino acids: CASSLGSGTYNEQFF. The DNA for the CDR3 is TGTGCCAGCAGCTTAGGTAGCGGGACCTACAATGAGCAGTTCTTC.